The 19 T cell receptor beta chains below were found in one sample sequenced in a study of shared clonotypes between healthy human individuals. Sequenced by immunoSEQ multiplex PCR; TCRdb stores in-frame clones only, minus some. The sample lists some 2.1 million clones; approximately 94% were seen once. As defined, naive CD8 cells were CD45RO-negative and positively selected for CCR7, with terminally differentiated effector memory CD45RA+ cells excluded. The sample comprised naive CD8+ T cells sorted from blood. The source of these receptors is a man aged 18 to 30 in good health.

The chain has TRBV9 and TRBJ2-7; no clear D. This CDR3 has 15 amino acids. V shed 1 base and J shed 0 bases, with 11 bases lying between them. Germline V gives CDR1 SGDLS, CDR2 YYNGEE. CDR3 sequence (DNA): TGTGCCAGCAGCGTATCGGGCAGCTACTCCTACGAGCAGTACTTC. It encodes CASSVSGSYSYEQYF.

The rearrangement joins TRBV9 to TRBJ2-6; no clear D gene. CDR1 and CDR2 from the germline V gene are SGDLS and YYNGEE. Trimming cost V 6 bases and J 4 bases, with 14 bases left between them. The CDR3 is 15 amino acids. The CDR3 region has the DNA TGTGCCAGCACCAAAGACTTGTCGGGGGCCAACGTCCTGACTTTC. It translates to CASTKDLSGANVLTF.

The chain links TRBV30 to TRBJ2-1, with D unclear. In germline, CDR1 is GTSNPN, CDR2 SVGIG (reference sequence). V was trimmed by 1 base and J by 3 bases, leaving 7 bases between them. This CDR3 has 13 amino acids. This chain's CDR3 is CAWSEVVYNEQFF. The CDR3 nucleotides read TGTGCCTGGAGTGAAGTGGTCTACAATGAGCAGTTCTTC.

This chain connects TRBV10-3 to TRBJ1-2, with 7 bases that match TRBD1. J gave up 4 bases and V 0 bases, and 5 bases lay outside the gene matches. Germline V CDR1 and CDR2: ENHRY, SYGVKD. CDR3 length: 15 residues. The CDR3 is CAISESQGEAYGYTF. The CDR3 DNA follows: TGTGCCATCAGTGAGTCTCAGGGGGAAGCCTATGGCTACACCTTC.

This rearrangement joins TRBV27 to TRBJ2-3; 9 bases are shared with TRBD2. CDR3 length: 17 residues. Germline CDR1 is MNHEY and CDR2 is SMNVEV (reference sequence). J lost 4 bases, V lost 1 base, and 9 bases had no gene match. CDR3 DNA: TGTGCCAGCAGTTTATTGAGGGTAGCGGGGGATTCAGATACGCAGTATTTT. Translated: CASSLLRVAGDSDTQYF.

The chain joins TRBV27 to TRBJ2-2; 10 positions match TRBD1. V trimming: 6 bases; J trimming: 1 base; junction bases outside the gene matches: 2. Germline-derived CDR1 and CDR2 are MNHEY and SMNVEV (reference sequence). This CDR3 is built from 15 residues. The CDR3 nucleotides are TGTGCCAGCAGGGGGGACAGGGGGAACACCGGGGAGCTGTTTTTT. As protein: CASRGDRGNTGELFF.

V and J are TRBV4-3 and TRBJ2-7; a possible D gene is TRBD2 (5 bases). There are 14 residues in the CDR3. Trimming cost V 4 bases and J 0 bases, with 10 bases left between them. Germline values: CDR1 LGHNA, CDR2 YSLEER. CDR3 sequence: CASSPAVSSYEQYF. The CDR3, as DNA: TGCGCCAGCAGCCCAGCGGTGAGCTCCTACGAGCAGTACTTC.

This chain uses TRBV30 with TRBJ2-5, with D maybe TRBD2 (5 bases). The CDR3 is made up of 12 amino acids. The germline V gene has CDR1 GTSNPN and CDR2 SVGIG (reference sequence). V was cut by 1 base and J by 7 bases, with 10 bases left in between. The CDR3: CAWSARRGTQYF. CDR3 DNA sequence: TGTGCCTGGAGTGCCCGACGGGGGACCCAGTACTTC.

V usage is TRBV28 and J usage is TRBJ1-2; D might be TRBD1 (5 bases). CDR1 is MDHEN, CDR2 SYDVKM, per germline. V was clipped by 7 bases and J by 0 bases, with 12 bases between them. This CDR3 has 14 amino acids. CDR3 sequence: CASTNDRSNYGYTF. The CDR3 DNA follows: TGTGCCAGCACCAATGACAGATCTAACTATGGCTACACCTTC.

This clone showed up just a few times. The genes are TRBV30 and TRBJ1-1; the D is unclear. With 4 bases removed from V and 5 bases from J, the gap between germline ends came to 11 bases. The CDR3 is 12 residues long. CDR1 is GTSNPN, CDR2 SVGIG, per germline (reference sequence). CDR3 residues: CAWTSPQTEAFF. CDR3 nucleotides: TGTGCCTGGACCTCTCCACAGACTGAAGCTTTCTTT.

The chain uses TRBV28 and TRBJ2-5; 11 positions agree with TRBD2. With 6 bases clipped from V and 5 bases from J, the junction kept 8 bases outside the gene matches. The germline gives CDR1 MDHEN, CDR2 SYDVKM. The CDR3 has 15 residues. Here the CDR3 reads CASRSGTSGGETQYF. The CDR3, as DNA: TGTGCCAGCAGATCCGGGACTAGCGGAGGGGAGACCCAGTACTTC.

The rearrangement joins TRBV25-1 to TRBJ1-2; no clear D. The CDR3 spans 14 residues. Germline V lookup: CDR1 MGHDK, CDR2 SYGVNS. The V end lost 5 bases, the J end lost 1 base, and 11 bases lay between the germline ends. The CDR3 region has the DNA TGTGCCAGCAGTTTTCGGACCGATAACTATGGCTACACCTTC. Its translation: CASSFRTDNYGYTF.

A single count supports this clone. CDR3 in DNA: TGCGCCAGCAGCCAAGCACCTTGGGGGAGCGGGAGGGCGGAGACCCAGTACTTC. As protein: CASSQAPWGSGRAETQYF. The V and J genes are TRBV4-1 and TRBJ2-5; 10 nucleotides align to TRBD2. Germline trimming cut 1 base from V and 5 bases from J; bases unmatched to any gene: 13. CDR1 MGHRA and CDR2 YSYEKL come from the germline V gene. This CDR3 has 18 residues.

This clone appeared a single time. This CDR3 is also generated by other DNA sequences in the sample. The V call is TRBV9, the J call TRBJ1-1, with 8 bases identical to TRBD1. The germline V gene encodes CDR1 SGDLS and CDR2 YYNGEE. The CDR3 sequence is 14 residues long. V dropped 3 bases and J dropped 1; count of bases not matched to a gene: 2. The DNA of the CDR3 is TGTGCCAGCAGCGCTACAGGGGGGAACACTGAAGCTTTCTTT. This sequence encodes CASSATGGNTEAFF.

The rearrangement uses TRBV5-4 and TRBJ2-7, with unresolved D. Trimming removed 2 bases at V and 2 bases at J, with 8 bases between. The CDR3 runs 13 residues. Germline V gives CDR1 SGHNT, CDR2 YYREEE (reference sequence). The CDR3 nucleotides are TGTGCCAGCAGCTTAACAGAAGCCTACGAGCAGTACTTC. The encoded protein is CASSLTEAYEQYF. The full variable domain, completed using reference TRBV5-4 and TRBJ2-7, is ETGVTQSPTHLIKTRGQQVTLRCSSQSGHNTVSWYQQALGQGPQFIFQYYREEENGRGNFPPRFSGLQFPNYSSELNVNALELDDSALYLCASSLTEAYEQYFGPGTRLTVT.

The chain links TRBV5-7 to TRBJ2-7; 7 bases fit TRBD1. TRBV5-7 is labeled an ORF, and its function is uncertain. This CDR3 region has 12 residues. Germline trimming cut 2 bases from V and 5 bases from J; bases unmatched to any gene: 1. The CDR3 bases are TGTGCCAGCAGCTTCGACAGGGACGAGCAGTACTTC. Translation gives CASSFDRDEQYF.

The chain has TRBV13 and TRBJ2-7; no definite D call. The CDR3 length is 13 residues. CDR1 PRHDT and CDR2 FYEKMQ come from the germline V gene (reference sequence). V gave up 6 bases and J gave up 1 base, with 10 bases separating them. DNA for the CDR3: TGTGCCAGCAGAGATCGACAATCCTACGAGCAGTACTTC. Protein sequence: CASRDRQSYEQYF.

This CDR3 reads CSVEDFSGPSTQGDYGYTF. The DNA of the CDR3 is TGCAGCGTTGAAGATTTCAGCGGTCCCTCAACACAGGGGGACTATGGCTACACCTTC. This rearrangement joins TRBV29-1 to TRBJ1-2, with 8 bases identical to TRBD1. The CDR3 covers 19 residues. V shed 0 bases and J 3 bases; nucleotides not matched to a gene: 18. CDR1 is SQVTM, CDR2 ANQGSEA, per germline.

The chain is built from TRBV5-8 and TRBJ1-5; 8 bases map to TRBD1. CDR1 and CDR2 from the germline V gene are SGHTS and YDEGEE. With 9 bases clipped from V and 5 bases from J, the junction kept 10 bases outside the gene matches. This CDR3 has 14 amino acids. CDR3 sequence reads: CANTQGVEDQPQHF. The CDR3, as DNA: TGTGCCAACACACAGGGGGTGGAGGATCAGCCCCAGCATTTT.